The next 15 T cell receptor beta chains were all read from a single sample in a study of T cells in Graves' hyperthyroidism and ophthalmopathy. RNA transcripts provided the source from which TCR beta CDR3 regions were amplified. HTBI primers drove first-round RT-PCR of the TCR CDR3. Each CDR3 protein is one row after TCRdb ran MiXCR on the multiplex PCR reads. Of around 180,000 distinct CDR3 sequences in the sample, over 15% were seen once. Source material: blood. The receptor set was obtained from a woman aged 45-65 years with Graves' hyperthyroidism.

In its sample, this clonotype was seen many times. The chain combines TRBV19 with TRBJ1-1, with D perhaps matching TRBD1 (6 bases). Per germline, CDR1 LNHDA and CDR2 SQIVND (reference sequence). CDR3 length: 14 amino acids. Trimming stripped 5 bases from V and 7 bases from J, with 17 bases between. The CDR3 is CASSYRDNHHEAFF. The CDR3 region has the DNA TGTGCCAGTAGTTACCGGGACAACCATCATGAAGCTTTCTTT.

The table lists this clonotype with many counts. The chain employs TRBV7-2 and TRBJ1-1, with D perhaps matching TRBD1 (6 bases). Germline values: CDR1 SGHTA, CDR2 FQGNSA. The V and J ends lost 2 bases and 1 base respectively, with 8 bases between them. The CDR3 extends over 14 amino acids. This CDR3 is CASSLTGANTEAFF. The CDR3 DNA is TGTGCCAGCAGCTTAACGGGGGCGAACACTGAAGCTTTCTTT.

This clonotype was seen many times. This sequence joins TRBV6-1 and TRBJ1-5; TRBD1 might be the D (5 bases). The CDR3 covers 17 residues. CDR1 and CDR2 (germline): MNHNS, SASEGT. V lost 5 bases to trimming and J lost 6 bases, with 23 bases between them. The CDR3 DNA reads TGTGCCAGCAGTTCGAGCTCAGGGCCCACGGGAGGTCAGCCCCAGCATTTT. The encoded protein is CASSSSSGPTGGQPQHF.

This clonotype showed up just a few times. This rearrangement joins TRBV25-1 to TRBJ2-1, with TRBD2 matching 9 bases. CDR3 length: 16 residues. Trimming removed 1 base from V and 5 bases from J; junction bases left unmatched: 6. Germline V CDR1 and CDR2: MGHDK, SYGVNS. The CDR3 is CASSELGGGADNEQFF. The CDR3 bases are TGTGCCAGCAGTGAATTGGGCGGGGGGGCTGACAATGAGCAGTTCTTC.

This clonotype was seen ten or more times. The chain uses TRBV19 and TRBJ2-7; D remains unclear. Germline assignment: CDR1 LNHDA and CDR2 SQIVND (reference sequence). Between the trimmed V and J ends, which lost 6 bases and 2 bases, there was a span of 11 bases. This CDR3 is 13 amino acids long. The CDR3 reads CASRLTGTYEQYF. The CDR3, as DNA: TGTGCCAGTAGGCTGACTGGGACCTACGAGCAGTACTTC. The full variable domain, in which reference TRBV19 and TRBJ2-7 provide the parts outside the CDR3, is DGGITQSPKYLFRKEGQNVTLSCEQNLNHDAMYWYRQDPGQGLRLIYYSQIVNDFQKGDIAEGYSVSREKKESFPLTVTSAQKNPTAFYLCASRLTGTYEQYFGPGTRLTVT.

This clonotype was recorded at least ten times. V gene TRBV7-9 combines with J gene TRBJ1-1; D not resolved. CDR1 is SEHNR, CDR2 FQNEAQ, per germline (reference sequence). The CDR3 covers 13 residues. V lost 1 base, J lost 3 bases, and 6 bases lay in between. Written as DNA, the CDR3 is TGTGCCAGCAGCTTAGTGAGTGACACTGAAGCTTTCTTT. It is translated as CASSLVSDTEAFF.

This clonotype was observed a handful of times. The chain uses TRBV20-1 and TRBJ2-1; D not certain. CDR3 size: 18 residues. Trimming took 0 bases from V and 0 from J, leaving 18 bases between them. The V gene's germline CDR1 is DFQATT and CDR2 SNEGSKA (reference sequence). The CDR3 coding sequence is TGCAGTGCTAGAGATCCGAACTTTAGCTCGAGCTCCTACAATGAGCAGTTCTTC. Its protein product is CSARDPNFSSSSYNEQFF.

This clonotype turned up a few times. The rearrangement uses TRBV4-1 and TRBJ2-1, with 9 bases aligning to TRBD2. The ends lost 3 bases at V and 4 bases at J; junction bases unmatched: 4. From germline, CDR1 is MGHRA and CDR2 YSYEKL. There are 15 residues in the CDR3. The CDR3 region is CASSQLAGAYNEQFF. The CDR3 nucleotides read TGCGCCAGCAGCCAGTTAGCGGGGGCATACAATGAGCAGTTCTTC.

This clonotype has ten or more counts. The J gene is TRBJ2-2, the V gene TRBV20-1, with a weak D call TRBD2 (5 bases). The CDR3 is made up of 15 amino acids. Germline lookup yields CDR1 DFQATT and CDR2 SNEGSKA (reference sequence). Trimming shortened V by 0 bases and J by 1 base, and 9 bases separated the two germline ends. The CDR3 loop reads CSAREGSVNTGELFF. The CDR3 bases are TGCAGTGCTAGAGAGGGTAGCGTGAACACCGGGGAGCTGTTTTTT.

This clonotype has just a few counts. V and J are TRBV5-4 and TRBJ2-1; D perhaps matches TRBD1 (6 bases). The germline CDR1 and CDR2 sequences are SGHNT and YYREEE (reference sequence). The CDR3 runs 15 residues. The germline V and J ends were trimmed by 4 bases and 0 bases, with 11 bases remaining between them. CDR3 amino acids: CASSQRGSSYNEQFF. The DNA of the CDR3 is TGTGCCAGCAGCCAGAGGGGGAGCTCCTACAATGAGCAGTTCTTC. The variable domain in full, completed from reference TRBV5-4 and TRBJ2-1, reads ETGVTQSPTHLIKTRGQQVTLRCSSQSGHNTVSWYQQALGQGPQFIFQYYREEENGRGNFPPRFSGLQFPNYSSELNVNALELDDSALYLCASSQRGSSYNEQFFGPGTRLTVL.

This clonotype appeared a few times. The rearrangement uses TRBV20-1 and TRBJ1-5, with 8 bases lining up with TRBD1. With V trimmed by 0 bases and J by 5 bases, 6 bases remained unmatched. The CDR3 totals 15 residues. The germline V gene encodes CDR1 DFQATT and CDR2 SNEGSKA (reference sequence). CDR3 in amino acids: CSARDPDRGHQPQHF. The CDR3 region has the DNA TGCAGTGCTAGAGATCCAGACAGGGGCCATCAGCCCCAGCATTTT.

This clonotype was picked up a small number of times. This chain joins TRBV20-1 and TRBJ1-1; 10 bases match TRBD1. CDR1 is DFQATT, CDR2 SNEGSKA, per germline (reference sequence). V was pared by 0 bases and J by 1 base, with 5 bases of the junction left unmatched. CDR3 length: 16 residues. This chain's CDR3 is CSARDTTGGWNTEAFF. The CDR3 DNA sequence: TGCAGTGCTAGAGATACGACAGGGGGCTGGAACACTGAAGCTTTCTTT.

The sample holds many counts of this clonotype. The rearrangement links TRBV6-1 to TRBJ1-2; the D is unclear. The germline CDR1 and CDR2 sequences are MNHNS and SASEGT. Trimming removed 0 bases at V and 2 bases at J, with 7 bases between. The CDR3 is 14 residues long. CDR3 bases: TGTGCCAGCAGTGAAGCGCACCGGAACTATGGCTACACCTTC. It codes for CASSEAHRNYGYTF.

This clonotype appeared a few times. A much larger clone sits a single nucleotide away, making a read error possible. V is TRBV20-1 and J is TRBJ1-1; 7 bases match TRBD1. CDR3 length: 11 residues. Germline lookup yields CDR1 DFQATT and CDR2 SNEGSKA (reference sequence). V shed 6 bases and J 10 bases; nucleotides not matched to a gene: 8. CDR3: CSAPTGRSAFF. The CDR3, as DNA: TGCAGTGCGCCGACAGGGAGATCAGCTTTCTTT.

This clonotype was recorded at least ten times. The rearrangement uses TRBV15 and TRBJ2-3; 7 positions match TRBD2. With V trimmed by 0 bases and J by 2 bases, 8 bases remained unmatched. CDR3 size: 17 residues. Looked up from germline, CDR1 is LNHNV and CDR2 is YYDKDF (reference sequence). The CDR3 coding sequence is TGTGCCACCAGCAGAGATTCTAAGCGGGGCTTCACAGATACGCAGTATTTT. Protein: CATSRDSKRGFTDTQYF.